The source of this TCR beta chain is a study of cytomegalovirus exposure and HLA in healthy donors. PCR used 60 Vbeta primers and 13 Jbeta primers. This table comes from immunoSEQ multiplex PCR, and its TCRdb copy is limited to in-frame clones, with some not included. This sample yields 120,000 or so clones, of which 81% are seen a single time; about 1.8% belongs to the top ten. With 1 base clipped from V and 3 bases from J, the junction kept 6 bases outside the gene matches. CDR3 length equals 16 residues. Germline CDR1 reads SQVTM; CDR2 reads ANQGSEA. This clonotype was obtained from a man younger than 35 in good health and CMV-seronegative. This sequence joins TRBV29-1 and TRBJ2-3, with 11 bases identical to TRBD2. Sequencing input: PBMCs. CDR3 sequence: CSVEVVAGGSTDTQYF. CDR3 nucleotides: TGCAGCGTTGAAGTGGTAGCGGGGGGGTCGACAGATACGCAGTATTTT.